This T cell receptor beta chain was recorded in a study of T cells after yellow fever vaccination. The CDR3 is 15 residues long. V was cut by 6 bases and J by 2 bases, with 11 bases left in between. TCRdb recomputed calls from the 5' RACE reads with MiXCR, one row per CDR3 protein. This sample has 100,000 to 150,000 distinct CDR3 sequences, with roughly 15% found just once. There are a few counts of this clonotype. This chain joins TRBV12-3 or TRBV12-4 and TRBJ2-6; no reliable D call. Sequencing was performed on CD8+ T cells sorted from PBMCs, taken 5 days after the yellow fever booster vaccination. This receptor was identified in a man younger than 30 who received the YFV17D yellow fever vaccine. As DNA, the CDR3 is TGTGCCAGCAGCCAACTAATGGCTGGGGCCAACGTCCTGACTTTC. As protein: CASSQLMAGANVLTF.